This TCR beta chain is from a study of T cell responses to AZD1222 COVID-19 vaccine (dated by TCRdb to the early 2020s). Context from the whole study: AZD1222 recipients given second doses at about 4 weeks or at about 12 weeks were pooled, since spike-specific TCR depth and breadth were not found to differ between the two schedules. A total of 233 trial participants underwent TCR sequencing, of whom around 200 received two doses of AZD1222 and around 26 received two doses of the MenACWY control vaccine. Trial participants were enrolled by age into 18-55, 56-69 and 70-plus year subgroups, with roughly 160, 29 and 62 TCR-sequenced participants respectively.

For this clone: Its cognate antigen has yet to be identified. Base qualities are missing; no much larger clone stands one base away.

The CDR3 regions of human TCRbeta chains were analyzed by immunosequencing. In the paper's pipeline: Repertoire TCRs were matched against a reference library of SARS-CoV-2-specific TCRs generated with the MIRA antigen-specificity platform. Breadth meant the fraction of unique TCRs that were SARS-CoV-2-associated, whereas depth meant the fraction of total T cells that were SARS-CoV-2-associated. Using the MIRA data, each spike-specific TCR was mapped to the spike region that the TCR reacts to and placed in a CD4 or CD8 class. Log10-transformed breadth and depth values were compared by one-way ANOVA with Sidak's multiple comparisons tests. Drawn from immuneACCESS, this table holds only the in-frame rearrangements with V and J called that TCRdb kept. Clones are partly lost; checked studies trace under half to an unresolved V gene and leave the rest unexplained. V and J calls and clone size come straight from that table; D and trimming were deduced from the DNA. Across this sample there are 150,000 to 200,000 clones, with around 94% seen only once. The ten largest clones capture 0.9% of the sample.

The germline V gene (reference sequence) sets CDR1 to LNHDA and CDR2 to SQIVND. V is clipped by 1 base and J by 5 bases, and the sequence between their germline boundaries is 18 bases long. The cysteine opens and the phenylalanine closes a CDR3 of 17 amino acids. Of all the DNA, just the CDR3 is kept, 51 bases in frame from base 1. What the work shows at the level of the full study, not this receptor alone: After two AZD1222 doses, spike-specific TCR breadth and depth were significantly higher than at day 0 and than in MenACWY recipients. Reportedly, almost half of the unique spike-specific TCRs recognized epitopes lying outside the regions that are mutated in the B.1.351 and B.1.1.7 variants. Vaccine-associated CD4 TCRs spanned the whole spike protein, with dominant responses in regions 160-218 and 743-854. In the small 56-69-year group, the increase in depth fell short of significance, most likely because of low power. No day 14 peak-response samples were available, so repertoires were characterized only after the peak T cell response. Most participants were white British and females outnumbered males, and the authors suggested that clonal diversity may have been underestimated. Only six AZD1222 recipients were SARS-CoV-2 seropositive at baseline, limiting conclusions about previously exposed vaccinees.

According to the study, the label for this sample's time point signals: baseline before first vaccination. Vaccinee samples came from UK trials COV001 and COV002, including a single-blind randomized controlled phase 2/3 trial of AZD1222 (ChAdOx1 nCoV-19) in healthy adults. For TCRbeta chain sequencing, PBMC samples from trial participants were taken at day 0 and at day 28 after the second dose. The rearrangement combines TRBV19 with TRBJ1-3; no D segment can be confidently identified. This sequence was found in an adult in good health. The sequencing used peripheral blood, collected on day 0 of AZD1222 vaccination. The DNA sequence is as follows: TGTGCCAGTAGTATAGTAGGCGGGGAGAGGATTCGAAACACCATATATTTT. This codes for CASSIVGGERIRNTIYF.